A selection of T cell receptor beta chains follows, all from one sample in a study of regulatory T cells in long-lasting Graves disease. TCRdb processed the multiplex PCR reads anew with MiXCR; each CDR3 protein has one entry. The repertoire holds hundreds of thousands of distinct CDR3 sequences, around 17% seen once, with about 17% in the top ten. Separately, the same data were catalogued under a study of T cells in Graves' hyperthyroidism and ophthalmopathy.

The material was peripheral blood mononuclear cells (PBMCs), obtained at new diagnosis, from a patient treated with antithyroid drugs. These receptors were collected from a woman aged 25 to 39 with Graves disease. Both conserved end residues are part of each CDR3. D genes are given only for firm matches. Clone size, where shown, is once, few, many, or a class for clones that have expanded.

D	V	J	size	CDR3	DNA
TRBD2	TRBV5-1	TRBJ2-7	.	CASSGFSSGRAPEQYF	TGCGCCAGCAGCGGCTTTTCTAGCGGGAGGGCCCCCGAGCAGTACTTC
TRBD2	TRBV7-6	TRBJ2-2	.	CASRSAGWDGELFF	TGTGCCAGCAGGTCAGCGGGATGGGACGGGGAGCTGTTTTTT
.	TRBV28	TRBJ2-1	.	CASSSFPGEQFF	TGTGCCAGCAGTTCGTTCCCAGGGGAGCAGTTCTTC
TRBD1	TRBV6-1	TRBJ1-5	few	CASRATGPVQPRHF	TGTGCCAGCAGGGCGACAGGGCCCGTTCAGCCCCGGCATTTT
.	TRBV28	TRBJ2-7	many	CASSPWTGEQYF	TGTGCCAGCAGCCCCTGGACCGGCGAGCAGTACTTC
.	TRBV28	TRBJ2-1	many	CASSLKPYNEQFF	TGTGCCAGCAGTTTAAAACCCTACAATGAGCAGTTCTTC
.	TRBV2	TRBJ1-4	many	CASSQVINEKLFF	TGTGCCAGCAGCCAGGTGATAAATGAAAAACTGTTTTTT
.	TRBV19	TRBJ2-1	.	CASRSIREATYNEQFF	TGTGCCAGTAGAAGTATTCGGGAAGCTACATACAATGAGCAGTTCTTC
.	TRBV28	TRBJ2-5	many	CALGRETQYF	TGTGCCTTGGGGAGGGAGACCCAGTACTTC
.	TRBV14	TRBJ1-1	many	CASSRAVTNTEAFF	TGTGCCAGCAGCCGCGCAGTAACGAACACTGAAGCTTTCTTT
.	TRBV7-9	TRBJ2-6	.	CASSHPGPISGANVLTF	TGTGCCAGCAGCCATCCGGGACCGATTTCTGGGGCCAACGTCCTGACTTTC
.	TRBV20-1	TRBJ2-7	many	CSALAADSGYEQYF	TGCAGTGCTCTGGCGGCTGATTCTGGCTACGAGCAGTACTTC
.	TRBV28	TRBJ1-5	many	CASRSHDRVGQPQHF	TGTGCCAGCAGGTCCCACGACCGAGTCGGTCAGCCCCAGCATTTT
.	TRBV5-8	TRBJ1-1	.	CASSPPLGMAKEEAFF	TGTGCCAGCAGCCCACCCCTAGGGATGGCGAAAGAAGAAGCTTTCTTT
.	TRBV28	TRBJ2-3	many	CASGRGDTQYF	TGTGCCAGCGGCAGGGGCGATACGCAGTATTTT
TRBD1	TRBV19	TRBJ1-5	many	CASAKQRGTGYQPQHF	TGTGCCAGTGCGAAACAACGAGGGACAGGCTATCAGCCCCAGCATTTT
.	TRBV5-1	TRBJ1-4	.	CASMRWGSGNEKLFF	TGCGCCAGTATGCGGTGGGGCTCAGGGAATGAAAAACTGTTTTTT
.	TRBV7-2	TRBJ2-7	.	CASSLRVSIGASGYYEQYF	TGTGCCAGCAGCTTAAGAGTATCTATAGGGGCCAGTGGGTACTACGAGCAGTACTTC
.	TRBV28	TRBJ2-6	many	CASSSPRVSGANVLTF	TGTGCCAGCAGTTCCCCCAGGGTGTCTGGGGCCAACGTCCTGACTTTC
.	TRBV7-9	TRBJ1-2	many	CASSLDQGSYGYTF	TGTGCCAGCAGCTTAGATCAGGGGTCATATGGCTACACCTTC
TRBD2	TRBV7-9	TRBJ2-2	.	CASSLPSGRVGGELFF	TGTGCCAGCAGCTTACCGAGCGGGAGGGTTGGCGGGGAGCTGTTTTTT
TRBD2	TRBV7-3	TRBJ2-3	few	CASSQIAGVPDTQYF	TGTGCCAGCAGCCAGATAGCGGGAGTGCCAGATACGCAGTATTTT
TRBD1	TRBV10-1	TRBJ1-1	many	CASSEDRAPNTEAFF	TGCGCCAGCAGTGAAGACAGGGCCCCGAACACTGAAGCTTTCTTT
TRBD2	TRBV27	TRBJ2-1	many	CASSLSGPTSGGYNEQFF	TGTGCCAGCAGTTTATCGGGCCCAACTAGCGGGGGATACAATGAGCAGTTCTTC
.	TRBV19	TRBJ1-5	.	CASSTDRSFNQPQHF	TGTGCCAGTAGCACGGACCGTTCCTTCAATCAGCCCCAGCATTTT
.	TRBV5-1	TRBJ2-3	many	CASSFPAAGGTDTQYF	TGCGCCAGCAGCTTTCCTGCCGCAGGGGGCACAGATACGCAGTATTTT
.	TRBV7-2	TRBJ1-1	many	CASSLRGANTEAFF	TGTGCCAGCAGCTTAAGGGGGGCGAACACTGAAGCTTTCTTT
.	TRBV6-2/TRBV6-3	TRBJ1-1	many	CASSYGPWVNTEAFF	TGTGCCAGCAGTTATGGACCTTGGGTGAACACTGAAGCTTTCTTT
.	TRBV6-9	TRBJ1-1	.	CASSWLQNTEAFF	TGTGCCAGCAGTTGGTTACAGAACACTGAAGCTTTCTTT
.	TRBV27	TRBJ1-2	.	CASSPPGQANYGYTF	TGTGCCAGCAGTCCACCGGGACAAGCTAACTATGGCTACACCTTC
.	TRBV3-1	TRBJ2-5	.	CASSRVGGEETQYF	TGTGCCAGCAGCCGAGTGGGGGGTGAAGAGACCCAGTACTTC
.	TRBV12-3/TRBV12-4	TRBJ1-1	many	CASSPSLLSAFF	TGTGCCAGCAGCCCCTCCCTCCTATCAGCTTTCTTT
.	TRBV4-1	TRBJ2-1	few	CASSQVQEGAGNNEQFF	TGCGCCAGCAGCCAAGTCCAGGAAGGGGCTGGGAACAATGAGCAGTTCTTC
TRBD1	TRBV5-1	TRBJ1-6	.	CASSSGQGAWSPLHF	TGCGCCAGCAGCTCAGGACAGGGGGCTTGGTCACCCCTCCACTTT
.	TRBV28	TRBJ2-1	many	CASSPPLRQDNEQFF	TGTGCCAGCAGTCCCCCTCTTAGACAGGACAATGAGCAGTTCTTC
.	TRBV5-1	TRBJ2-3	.	CASSFSALTDTQYF	TGCGCCAGCAGCTTTAGCGCCCTCACAGATACGCAGTATTTT
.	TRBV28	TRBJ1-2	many	CASSPPLSNYGYTF	TGTGCCAGCAGCCCCCCTCTGTCTAACTATGGCTACACCTTC
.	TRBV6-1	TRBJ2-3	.	CASSPAYADTQYF	TGTGCCAGCAGTCCTGCCTATGCAGATACGCAGTATTTT
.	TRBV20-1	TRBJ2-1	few	CSAPPLPNEQFF	TGCAGTGCCCCCCCCCTGCCCAATGAGCAGTTCTTC
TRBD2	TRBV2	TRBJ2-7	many	CASSGGGEGGPAYEQYF	TGTGCCAGCAGTGGCGGTGGGGAGGGAGGGCCGGCCTACGAGCAGTACTTC
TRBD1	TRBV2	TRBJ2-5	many	CASRGQGGKKETQYF	TGTGCCAGCAGGGGACAGGGGGGAAAGAAAGAGACCCAGTACTTC
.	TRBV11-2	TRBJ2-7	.	CASSYHHPGGSSYEQYF	TGTGCCAGCAGCTACCATCACCCGGGCGGCAGCTCCTACGAGCAGTACTTC
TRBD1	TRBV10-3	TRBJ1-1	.	CAIRGTGRGEAFF	TGTGCCATCAGAGGGACAGGGAGGGGTGAAGCTTTCTTT
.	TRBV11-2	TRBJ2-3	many	CASSPGPTGYF	TGTGCCAGCAGCCCGGGACCCACCGGGTATTTT
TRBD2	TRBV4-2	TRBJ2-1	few	CASSQGNGRANEQFF	TGTGCCAGCAGCCAAGGGAACGGGAGGGCCAATGAGCAGTTCTTC
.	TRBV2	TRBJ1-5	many	CASSVTQAGQPQHF	TGTGCCAGCAGTGTCACGCAGGCTGGACAGCCCCAGCATTTT
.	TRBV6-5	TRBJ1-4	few	CASSYSRGKVLGSEKLFF	TGTGCCAGCAGTTACTCGCGGGGCAAGGTGTTAGGGAGTGAAAAACTGTTTTTT
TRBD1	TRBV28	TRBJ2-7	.	CASNSIRDRVGEQYF	TGTGCCAGCAATTCGATACGGGACAGGGTCGGCGAGCAGTACTTC
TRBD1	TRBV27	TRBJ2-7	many	CASSPPGTGGGYEQYF	TGTGCCAGCAGTCCGCCCGGGACAGGGGGCGGCTACGAGCAGTACTTC
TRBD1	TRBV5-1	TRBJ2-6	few	CASNTVGTEHLRANVLTF	TGCGCCAGTAACACGGTGGGGACAGAGCATCTACGGGCCAACGTCCTGACTTTC
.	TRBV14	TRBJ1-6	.	CASSQDASGFNSPLHF	TGTGCCAGCAGCCAAGATGCTTCCGGCTTTAATTCACCCCTCCACTTT
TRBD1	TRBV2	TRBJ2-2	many	CASRDRGWGTGELFF	TGTGCCAGCAGGGACAGGGGCTGGGGAACCGGGGAGCTGTTTTTT
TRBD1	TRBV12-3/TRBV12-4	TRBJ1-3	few	CASSYPQGAAGNTIYF	TGTGCCAGCAGTTACCCACAGGGGGCAGCTGGAAACACCATATATTTT
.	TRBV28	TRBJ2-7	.	CASSLPYNEQYF	TGTGCCAGCAGCCTGCCCTACAATGAGCAGTACTTC
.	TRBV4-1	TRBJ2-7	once	CASSQDFRGFSYEQYF	TGCGCCAGCAGCCAAGATTTCAGGGGCTTCTCCTACGAGCAGTACTTC
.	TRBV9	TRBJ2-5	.	CASSVGAGSETQYF	TGTGCCAGCAGCGTAGGGGCAGGGTCCGAGACCCAGTACTTC
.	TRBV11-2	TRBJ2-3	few	CASSLDRLSDTQYF	TGTGCCAGCAGCTTAGATCGGCTCTCAGATACGCAGTATTTT
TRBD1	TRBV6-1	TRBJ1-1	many	CASSESPRTGWAEAFF	TGTGCCAGCAGTGAATCCCCCCGGACAGGGTGGGCTGAAGCTTTCTTT
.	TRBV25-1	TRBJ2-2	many	CASNPYQGASGSRPRTGELFF	TGTGCCAGCAACCCCTACCAGGGGGCTAGCGGGTCGAGGCCCCGTACCGGGGAGCTGTTTTTT